Presented here are 27 T cell receptor beta chains from one specimen sequenced in a study of response to subunit inactivated influenza vaccine. TCRdb called the RT-PCR reads again in MiXCR, with one record for every CDR3 protein. The data hold about 480,000 distinct CDR3 sequences, with approximately 11% observed a single time. This material consisted of PBMCs from blood, taken 40 to 50 days after vaccination. All receptors come from a man aged 50-60 years who received an inactivated influenza vaccine.

This clonotype was counted a few times. The chain employs TRBV27 and TRBJ2-3, with 8 bases lining up with TRBD2. CDR3 length: 16 amino acids. Looked up from germline, CDR1 is MNHEY and CDR2 is SMNVEV (reference sequence). Trimming took 5 bases from V and 0 from J; bases not matched to a gene: 7. The CDR3 DNA reads TGTGCCAGCAGTGGGGTACTAGCGGATAGCACAGATACGCAGTATTTT. Translated: CASSGVLADSTDTQYF.

The J gene is TRBJ2-1, the V gene TRBV20-1; maybe TRBD2 (6 bases). Trimming took off 6 bases at V and 2 bases at J, with 17 bases between the two ends. This CDR3 region has 15 residues. The germline V gene encodes CDR1 DFQATT and CDR2 SNEGSKA (reference sequence). The CDR3 sequence: CSAWRGAPTYNEQFF. Written as DNA, the CDR3 is TGCAGTGCATGGAGGGGCGCTCCCACCTACAATGAGCAGTTCTTC.

In its sample, this clonotype was seen many times. The V gene is TRBV5-1, the J gene TRBJ2-7, with 11 bases that match TRBD1. The CDR3 is made up of 15 amino acids. V trimming: 4 bases; J trimming: 3 bases; junction bases outside the gene matches: 6. CDR1 and CDR2 (germline): SGHRS, YFSETQ. This CDR3 reads CASSIAGTGGYEQYF. DNA of the CDR3: TGCGCCAGCAGCATAGCCGGGACAGGGGGCTACGAGCAGTACTTC.

This clonotype was observed a single time. This may be a read error: a much more frequent sequence differs by one nucleotide. V and J are TRBV7-2 and TRBJ2-2; D ambiguous. Trimming took 6 bases from V and 3 from J, leaving 5 bases between them. The CDR3 is 12 residues long. Germline lookup yields CDR1 SGHTA and CDR2 FQGNSA. The CDR3 coding sequence is TGTGCCAGCAGATACGACACCGGGGAGCTGTTTTTT. This sequence encodes CASRYDTGELFF.

In this sample, this clonotype turned up a few times. The rearrangement joins TRBV5-1 to TRBJ2-5; the match to TRBD2 covers 9 bases. Germline V gene sequence: CDR1 SGHRS, CDR2 YFSETQ. The trim removed 2 bases at V and 1 base at J, leaving 6 bases unmatched. The CDR3 extends over 16 amino acids. The CDR3 DNA is TGCGCCAGCAGCTTCGACGTAGCGGGAGCCCAAGAGACCCAGTACTTC. This encodes CASSFDVAGAQETQYF.

The chain recombines TRBV12-3 or TRBV12-4 with TRBJ2-7, with D perhaps being TRBD1 or TRBD2 (6 bases each). The CDR3 extends over 15 amino acids. Trimming left V 7 bases short and J 2 bases short, with 18 bases between. Here the CDR3 reads CASTQGGGRTYEQYF. In nucleotides, the CDR3 is TGTGCCAGCACCCAAGGAGGGGGTCGAACCTACGAGCAGTACTTC.

This clonotype was counted only a few times. The gene calls are TRBV28 and TRBJ2-1; the D gene is possibly TRBD1 (6 bases). Germline CDR1 reads MDHEN; CDR2 reads SYDVKM. CDR3 length equals 12 residues. Trimming cost V 10 bases and J 6 bases, with 13 bases left between them. The DNA of the CDR3 is TGTGCCACCTATTTGACAGGCAATGAGCAGTTCTTC. This translates into CATYLTGNEQFF.

This clonotype was recorded a few times. The chain joins TRBV12-2 to TRBJ2-7; the D call in the table, TRBD2, was not verified against the DNA. TRBV12-2 is designated a pseudogene. The CDR3 is 14 residues long. CDR3 protein: CASRFTGRVYAQYF. In DNA form, the CDR3 reads TGTGCAAGTCGCTTTACGGGGAGAGTTTATGCGCAGTACTTC.

This clonotype was counted many times. The J gene is TRBJ2-5, the V gene TRBV6-5; 9 bases fit TRBD2. The germline V gene encodes CDR1 MNHEY and CDR2 SVGAGI. This CDR3 comprises 15 residues. The J segment lost 5 bases and the V segment lost 2 bases, leaving 6 bases of the junction unmatched. CDR3 coding DNA: TGTGCCAGCAGTTACGAGCCAGCGGGGGGTGAGACCCAGTACTTC. As protein: CASSYEPAGGETQYF.

This clonotype was seen repeatedly, ten times or more. The chain joins TRBV4-2 to TRBJ2-7; D remains ambiguous. Trimming stripped 3 bases from V and 5 bases from J, with 14 bases between. The CDR3 has 14 amino acids. Germline CDR1 LGHNA, CDR2 YNFKEQ. Here the CDR3 reads CASSHEIAYHEQYF. CDR3 coding DNA: TGTGCCAGCAGCCATGAGATAGCCTACCACGAGCAGTACTTC.

The chain joins TRBV3-1 to TRBJ1-1; 8 positions agree with TRBD1. This CDR3 is 16 amino acids long. In germline, CDR1 is LGHDT, CDR2 YNNKEL (reference sequence). The J segment lost 3 bases and the V segment lost 0 bases, leaving 6 bases of the junction unmatched. The CDR3 DNA follows: TGTGCCAGCAGCCAAGAGGGCAGGGGACAGGACACTGAAGCTTTCTTT. Residues: CASSQEGRGQDTEAFF.

This clonotype has ten or more counts. The V gene is TRBV24-1, the J gene TRBJ2-5, with 8 bases identical to TRBD1. Germline V gives CDR1 KGHDR, CDR2 SFDVKD. J lost 5 bases, V lost 4 bases, and 8 bases had no gene match. CDR3 length: 15 amino acids. The CDR3: CATSEIDRGRETQYF. The CDR3 nucleotides are TGTGCCACCAGTGAAATCGACAGGGGACGGGAGACCCAGTACTTC.

This chain's CDR3 is CATSRDRPRTGGNEQFF. In DNA form, the CDR3 reads TGTGCCACCAGCAGAGATCGGCCGCGGACAGGGGGCAATGAGCAGTTCTTC. The chain combines TRBV15 with TRBJ2-1; 10 bases are shared with TRBD1. J was trimmed by 6 bases and V by 0 bases; bases with no gene match: 8. Germline CDR1 reads LNHNV; CDR2 reads YYDKDF (reference sequence). The CDR3 contains 17 residues.

This clonotype was counted a few times. The chain is built from TRBV4-1 and TRBJ2-5; D call uncertain. CDR1 and CDR2 (germline): MGHRA, YSYEKL. Trimming took off 3 bases at V and 2 bases at J, with 13 bases between the two ends. This CDR3 comprises 15 residues. The CDR3 DNA follows: TGCGCCAGCAGCCAGGATTCCAGGAGACAAGAGACCCAGTACTTC. It encodes CASSQDSRRQETQYF.

This clonotype was counted many times. The chain combines TRBV11-2 with TRBJ2-7; no firm D call. The CDR3 contains 16 residues. The V gene lost 4 bases and the J gene lost 1 base, with 17 bases spanning the gap. Looked up from germline, CDR1 is SGHAT and CDR2 is FQNNGV. The CDR3 loop is CASSSIRGTPSYEQYF. The CDR3 coding sequence is TGTGCCAGCAGCTCAATCCGCGGTACCCCTTCCTACGAGCAGTACTTC.

This rearrangement joins TRBV5-1 to TRBJ1-1; D is unclear. The CDR3 totals 14 residues. Trimming stripped 0 bases from V and 8 bases from J, with 14 bases between. The germline V gene encodes CDR1 SGHRS and CDR2 YFSETQ. The CDR3 DNA sequence: TGCGCCAGCAGCTTGGGCGCCGAATCCCGAGAAGCTTTCTTT. This gives the protein CASSLGAESREAFF.

This clonotype occurred many times. The V and J genes are TRBV20-1 and TRBJ2-1; 8 bases map to TRBD2. The germline CDR1 and CDR2 sequences are DFQATT and SNEGSKA (reference sequence). CDR3 length equals 15 residues. Germline trimming cut 5 bases from V and 7 bases from J; bases unmatched to any gene: 13. In DNA form, the CDR3 reads TGCAGTGCTCCACCGGCAGCGGGAGTGATTAATGAGCAGTTCTTC. Its translation is CSAPPAAGVINEQFF.

This clonotype has more than one count but fewer than ten. The rearrangement uses TRBV6-1 and TRBJ1-1; TRBD1 matches 9 bases. CDR1 and CDR2 from the germline V gene are MNHNS and SASEGT. J lost 5 bases, V lost 9 bases, and 13 bases had no gene match. This CDR3 is built from 15 residues. The CDR3 nucleotides read TGTGCCAGTTTCATGGGGGGACAGGGCTGGACTGAAGCTTTCTTT. Protein sequence: CASFMGGQGWTEAFF.

This clonotype came up a few times. CDR3 sequence (DNA): TGTGCCAGCAGTTTGGGGGATGAAGATACGCAGTATTTT. As protein: CASSLGDEDTQYF. The chain recombines TRBV6-5 with TRBJ2-3; D might be TRBD1 or TRBD2, each matching 5 bases. The CDR3 length is 13 residues. The V gene's germline CDR1 is MNHEY and CDR2 SVGAGI. V was shortened by 4 bases and J by 5 bases, with 10 bases between the two germline ends.

Concerning this clonotype itself: Germline and junction disagree at one end, which may indicate a read error. The V call is TRBV7-9, the J call TRBJ1-5; D might be TRBD1 (5 bases). The germline gives CDR1 SEHNR, CDR2 FQNEAQ (reference sequence). The CDR3 loop spans 15 amino acids. The CDR3 bases are TGTGCCAGCAGCTTACAGGGTGGTAGCAATCATCCCCAGCATTTT. Translation: CASSLQGGSNHPQHF.

This clonotype appeared many times. The chain joins TRBV9 to TRBJ2-7; D may be TRBD1 (5 bases). CDR1 SGDLS and CDR2 YYNGEE come from the germline V gene. The CDR3 covers 14 residues. Trimming cost V 3 bases and J 1 base, with 11 bases left between them. CDR3 DNA: TGTGCCAGCAGCGAAATAGACAGTTCCTACGAGCAGTACTTC. It codes for CASSEIDSSYEQYF.

The chain couples TRBV12-3 or TRBV12-4 to TRBJ1-2; D possibly corresponds to TRBD1 (5 bases). Trimming pared 4 bases from V and 1 base from J, leaving 10 bases between. CDR3 length equals 14 residues. CDR3 in DNA: TGTGCCAGCAGTTCCAGGGAGGTTAACTATGGCTACACCTTC. This gives the protein CASSSREVNYGYTF.

This clonotype has only a few counts. V is TRBV4-2 and J is TRBJ2-1; TRBD2 agrees at 10 bases. V gave up 2 bases and J gave up 7 bases; unmatched junction bases: 11. The length of the CDR3 is 17 residues. Germline V gene data show CDR1 as LGHNA and CDR2 as YNFKEQ. CDR3: CASSQPPGLATANEQFF. As DNA, the CDR3 is TGTGCCAGCAGCCAACCGCCGGGACTAGCGACCGCTAATGAGCAGTTCTTC.

This clonotype was recorded many times. The chain joins TRBV12-3 or TRBV12-4 to TRBJ2-2, with D possibly being TRBD1 (5 bases). Between the trimmed V and J ends, which lost 2 bases and 2 bases, there was a span of 9 bases. The CDR3 is made up of 15 amino acids. The CDR3 DNA reads as TGTGCCAGCAGTTTAATCCAGGGAAACACCGGGGAGCTGTTTTTT. As protein: CASSLIQGNTGELFF.

The chain joins TRBV11-2 to TRBJ2-6, with 8 bases matching TRBD1. The germline gives CDR1 SGHAT, CDR2 FQNNGV. J gave up 0 bases and V 3 bases, and 7 bases lay outside the gene matches. The CDR3 has 18 residues. CDR3 sequence: CASSFYRGFSSGANVLTF. As DNA, the CDR3 is TGTGCCAGCAGCTTTTACAGGGGGTTCAGCTCTGGGGCCAACGTCCTGACTTTC.

This clonotype was counted a few times. An end of the junction differs from the germline gene, which may be a read error. This chain joins TRBV7-2 and TRBJ2-3, with a tentative D call TRBD2 (5 bases). Looked up from germline, CDR1 is SGHTA and CDR2 is FQGNSA. The CDR3 has 12 amino acids. As DNA, the CDR3 is TGTGCCAGCAGCTTAAACCGGGATAGGCAGTATTTT. Translating gives CASSLNRDRQYF.

The genes are TRBV5-1 and TRBJ2-1; D might be TRBD2 (7 bases). V dropped 4 bases and J dropped 0 bases, with 23 bases sitting between them. The CDR3 sequence is 19 residues long. Germline V gene sequence: CDR1 SGHRS, CDR2 YFSETQ. The CDR3 loop is CASSPGGLDVLSSYNEQFF. The CDR3 DNA reads TGCGCCAGCAGCCCCGGGGGGCTGGACGTCTTGAGCTCCTACAATGAGCAGTTCTTC. Based on the CDR3 plus reference TRBV5-1 and TRBJ2-1, the full variable domain is KAGVTQTPRYLIKTRGQQVTLSCSPISGHRSVSWYQQTPGQGLQFLFEYFSETQRNKGNFPGRFSGRQFSNSRSEMNVSTLELGDSALYLCASSPGGLDVLSSYNEQFFGPGTRLTVL.